This entry describes one TCR beta chain. This sample was taken from a study of shared clonotypes between healthy human individuals. Study details: Every donor yielded three CD4 naive, three CD4 memory, two CD8 naive and one CD8 memory plate.

Libraries were prepared by immunoSEQ multiplex PCR; TCRdb keeps only in-frame clonotypes and omits some of them. Among just over 2,000,000 clones listed, around 96% were seen once. Terminally differentiated effector memory CD45RA+ cells were excluded from the naive CD8 cells, which were CD45RO-negative and positively selected for CCR7. CDR1 and CDR2 from the germline V gene are MNHEY and SVGAGI. The CDR3 is made up of 14 amino acids. V lost 5 bases, J lost 6 bases, and 17 bases lay in between. This TCR was sampled from a man between 18 and 35 years old in good health. The chain is built from TRBV6-5 and TRBJ2-7; unclear D gene. The sample comprised naive CD8+ T cells sorted from blood. The CDR3: CASSDGSPVGEQYF. Here the CDR3 DNA reads TGTGCCAGCAGTGACGGGTCACCTGTTGGCGAGCAGTACTTC.